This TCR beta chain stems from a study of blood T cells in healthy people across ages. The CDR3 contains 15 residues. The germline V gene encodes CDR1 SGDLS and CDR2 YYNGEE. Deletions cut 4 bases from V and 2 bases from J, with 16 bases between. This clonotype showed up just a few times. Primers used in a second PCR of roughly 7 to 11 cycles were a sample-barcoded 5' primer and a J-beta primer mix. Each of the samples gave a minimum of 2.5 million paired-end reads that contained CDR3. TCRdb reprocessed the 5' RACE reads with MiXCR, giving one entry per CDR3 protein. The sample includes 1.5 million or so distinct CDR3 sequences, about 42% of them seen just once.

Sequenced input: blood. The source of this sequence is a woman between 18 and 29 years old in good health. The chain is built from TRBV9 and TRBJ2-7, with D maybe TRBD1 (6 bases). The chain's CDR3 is CASSSQRQATYEQYF. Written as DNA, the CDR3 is TGTGCCAGCAGCTCCCAACGACAGGCTACCTACGAGCAGTACTTC.